This TCR beta chain appears in the sequencing data of a study of T cell responses to AZD1222 COVID-19 vaccine. Overall study findings and caveats: Of spike-specific TCRs, nearly half reportedly target regions left unmutated in variants. Following two doses of AZD1222, Spike-specific TCR breadth and depth rose.

This CDR3 spans 16 amino acids. From germline, CDR1 is KGHDR and CDR2 SFDVKD. V shed 4 bases and J 0 bases; nucleotides not matched to a gene: 5. Only in-frame clones appear in the TCRdb table, and some are missing; sequencing was by immunoSEQ multiplex PCR. This table holds 110,000 to 150,000 clones, about 90% found once. Notes on this clone: Its specificity is not known.

The chain couples TRBV24-1 to TRBJ2-1; 7 positions agree with TRBD2. This sequence originates from an adult who received the AZD1222 COVID-19 vaccine. Sequencing was performed on peripheral blood, taken 28 days after the second AZD1222 dose. The DNA of the CDR3 is TGTGCCACCAGTGACCCTAGCGGCAGCTCCTACAATGAGCAGTTCTTC. Translation: CATSDPSGSSYNEQFF.